Listed below are T cell receptor beta chains from one sample, sequenced in a study. TCRdb used MiXCR to reprocess the 5' RACE reads, holding one entry per CDR3 protein. Among some 9,000 distinct CDR3 sequences listed, over 35% were seen once. Source material: Tregs sorted from a lymph node. These receptors were obtained from a female donor with breast cancer. The CDR3 runs from the conserved cysteine through the conserved F or W. A D gene is named only where the DNA matches it firmly. Rows may omit the clone size; those that give it use once, few, many or a size class.

J gene: TRBJ2-1; V gene: TRBV20-1; D gene: -; clone size: -; CDR3 DNA: TGCAGTGCTCAAGAAACAGCGTATGCCCCGGTCAATGAGCAGTTCTTC; CDR3 protein: CSAQETAYAPVNEQFF
J gene: TRBJ2-7; V gene: TRBV6-5; D gene: TRBD1; clone size: -; CDR3 DNA: TGTGCCAGCAGTTACAGGGACAGGTCGTACGAGCAGTACTTC; CDR3 protein: CASSYRDRSYEQYF
J gene: TRBJ1-2; V gene: TRBV29-1; D gene: -; clone size: -; CDR3 DNA: TGCAGCGTTGAAGGCAGGGCAGCTGGCTACACCTTC; CDR3 protein: CSVEGRAAGYTF
J gene: TRBJ2-1; V gene: TRBV20-1; D gene: TRBD2; clone size: once; CDR3 DNA: TGCAGTGCTAGGGGACTAGACTACAATGAGCAGTTCTTC; CDR3 protein: CSARGLDYNEQFF
J gene: TRBJ2-7; V gene: TRBV5-1; D gene: TRBD1; clone size: -; CDR3 DNA: TGCGCCAGCAGCTGGGGACAGGGGCCAACCTACGAGCAGTACTTC; CDR3 protein: CASSWGQGPTYEQYF
J gene: TRBJ2-2; V gene: TRBV7-9; D gene: TRBD1; clone size: few; CDR3 DNA: TGTGCCAGCAGCCCGACAGGGACCGGGGAGCTGTTTTTT; CDR3 protein: CASSPTGTGELFF
J gene: TRBJ2-1; V gene: TRBV7-6; D gene: -; clone size: -; CDR3 DNA: TGTGCCAGCAGCTCCACAGAACCTAATGAGCAGTTCTTC; CDR3 protein: CASSSTEPNEQFF
J gene: TRBJ1-2; V gene: TRBV4-1; D gene: -; clone size: few; CDR3 DNA: TGCGCCAGCAGCCAAGACTCAGGGGACTTATATGGCTACACCTTC; CDR3 protein: CASSQDSGDLYGYTF
J gene: TRBJ2-7; V gene: TRBV28; D gene: TRBD1; clone size: once; CDR3 DNA: TGTGCCAACAGTCCGGGGACAGGGGGTGAGCAGTACTTC; CDR3 protein: CANSPGTGGEQYF
J gene: TRBJ2-1; V gene: TRBV28; D gene: TRBD2; clone size: -; CDR3 DNA: TGTGCCAGCAGTCCTACTAGCGGGAGTATTATTGGGGATGAGCAGTTCTTC; CDR3 protein: CASSPTSGSIIGDEQFF
J gene: TRBJ2-1; V gene: TRBV5-1; D gene: -; clone size: -; CDR3 DNA: TGCGCCAGCAGCTTGGGGCAGGGGGCTAGCGGAGAGCAGTTCTTC; CDR3 protein: CASSLGQGASGEQFF
J gene: TRBJ2-1; V gene: TRBV27; D gene: -; clone size: -; CDR3 DNA: TGTGCCAGCAGTTTATACAGCAAGGGCTCCTACAATGAGCAGTTCTTC; CDR3 protein: CASSLYSKGSYNEQFF
J gene: TRBJ2-6; V gene: TRBV5-1; D gene: -; clone size: few; CDR3 DNA: TGCGCCAGCAGCAACCTCAGGGACGCTGGGGCCAACGTCCTGACTTTC; CDR3 protein: CASSNLRDAGANVLTF
J gene: TRBJ1-2; V gene: TRBV4-1; D gene: TRBD1; clone size: -; CDR3 DNA: TGCGCCAGCAGCCAAGATAGGGGGACAGGGGGTGCCAGTGGCTACACCTTC; CDR3 protein: CASSQDRGTGGASGYTF
J gene: TRBJ1-2; V gene: TRBV20-1; D gene: -; clone size: medium-sized; CDR3 DNA: TGCAGTGCGGCACAGGGACGCGGCTACACCTTC; CDR3 protein: CSAAQGRGYTF
J gene: TRBJ1-2; V gene: TRBV20-1; D gene: -; clone size: -; CDR3 DNA: TGCAGTGCTAGAGTAGAGGGCTATGGCTACACCTTC; CDR3 protein: CSARVEGYGYTF
J gene: TRBJ2-7; V gene: TRBV5-1; D gene: TRBD1; clone size: -; CDR3 DNA: TGCGCCAGCAGCCCCCGGGACAGGGTTATCGAGCAGTACTTC; CDR3 protein: CASSPRDRVIEQYF
J gene: TRBJ2-7; V gene: TRBV7-4; D gene: TRBD2; clone size: -; CDR3 DNA: TGTGCCAGCAGCTCCCGGACTAGCGGGGGGTACGAGCAGTACTTC; CDR3 protein: CASSSRTSGGYEQYF
J gene: TRBJ1-1; V gene: TRBV4-1; D gene: TRBD1; clone size: -; CDR3 DNA: TGCGCCAGCACTCGGACAGGGCAGAACACTGAAGCTTTCTTT; CDR3 protein: CASTRTGQNTEAFF
J gene: TRBJ2-6; V gene: TRBV12-3/TRBV12-4; D gene: -; clone size: -; CDR3 DNA: TGTGCCAGCAGTCTCGGCCACAACGTCCTGACTTTC; CDR3 protein: CASSLGHNVLTF
J gene: TRBJ2-2; V gene: TRBV7-9; D gene: -; clone size: -; CDR3 DNA: TGTGCCAGCAGGAGGGTGGGGGACAACACCGGGGAGCTGTTTTTT; CDR3 protein: CASRRVGDNTGELFF
J gene: TRBJ2-4; V gene: TRBV11-2; D gene: -; clone size: -; CDR3 DNA: TGTGCCAGCAGCTTAGGTTACGGAGAAAACAAAAACATTCAGTACTTC; CDR3 protein: CASSLGYGENKNIQYF
J gene: TRBJ2-7; V gene: TRBV27; D gene: TRBD1; clone size: few; CDR3 DNA: TGTGCCAGCAGCTCCGGACAGGGGGCTACCTACGAGCAGTACTTC; CDR3 protein: CASSSGQGATYEQYF
J gene: TRBJ1-2; V gene: TRBV5-4; D gene: TRBD1; clone size: few; CDR3 DNA: TGTGCCAGCTCTCAAAACACAGGGGCAGCTAACTATGGCTACACCTTC; CDR3 protein: CASSQNTGAANYGYTF
J gene: TRBJ2-7; V gene: TRBV4-2; D gene: TRBD2; clone size: once; CDR3 DNA: TGTGCCAGCAGCGAACCGGGACTAGATACACGAGAGCAGTACTTC; CDR3 protein: CASSEPGLDTREQYF
J gene: TRBJ2-1; V gene: TRBV20-1; D gene: -; clone size: -; CDR3 DNA: TGCAGTGCCCCAGGCGAGACCATGGGAAATGAGCAGTTCTTC; CDR3 protein: CSAPGETMGNEQFF
J gene: TRBJ2-7; V gene: TRBV4-1; D gene: TRBD1; clone size: -; CDR3 DNA: TGCGCCAGTAGCCCCAGCAGGGGGTCCTACGAGCAGTACTTC; CDR3 protein: CASSPSRGSYEQYF
J gene: TRBJ1-5; V gene: TRBV25-1; D gene: TRBD1; clone size: few; CDR3 DNA: TGTGCCAGCAGTGGGACAGGGACGTGGGGCAATCAGCCCCAGCATTTT; CDR3 protein: CASSGTGTWGNQPQHF
J gene: TRBJ1-2; V gene: TRBV29-1; D gene: -; clone size: -; CDR3 DNA: TGCAGCGTTGATGTCAACTATGGCTACACCTTC; CDR3 protein: CSVDVNYGYTF
J gene: TRBJ1-6; V gene: TRBV4-1; D gene: -; clone size: few; CDR3 DNA: TGCGCCAGCAGCCAAGATTTGCCGGATAGCTCCTATAATTCACCCCTCCACTTT; CDR3 protein: CASSQDLPDSSYNSPLHF
J gene: TRBJ2-7; V gene: TRBV5-6; D gene: -; clone size: few; CDR3 DNA: TGTGCCAGCAGCTGGGGGACCACCTACGAGCAGTACTTC; CDR3 protein: CASSWGTTYEQYF
J gene: TRBJ2-7; V gene: TRBV20-1; D gene: TRBD2; clone size: once; CDR3 DNA: TGCAGTGCTAGAGACCGCCAGGGACTAGCGGGGACCAACTACGAGCAGTACTTC; CDR3 protein: CSARDRQGLAGTNYEQYF
J gene: TRBJ2-2; V gene: TRBV5-1; D gene: TRBD2; clone size: -; CDR3 DNA: TGCGCCAGCAGCTCCTCCGGGACTAGCGGGGGCACAACATGGGAGCTGTTTTTT; CDR3 protein: CASSSSGTSGGTTWELFF
J gene: TRBJ2-1; V gene: TRBV9; D gene: TRBD2; clone size: -; CDR3 DNA: TGTGCCAGCAGGGGACTAGCAGAGGAGCAGTTCTTC; CDR3 protein: CASRGLAEEQFF
J gene: TRBJ1-6; V gene: TRBV6-5; D gene: -; clone size: -; CDR3 DNA: TGTGCCAGCAGTTACGGACATAATTCACCCCTCCACTTT; CDR3 protein: CASSYGHNSPLHF
J gene: TRBJ2-3; V gene: TRBV20-1; D gene: TRBD2; clone size: -; CDR3 DNA: TGCAGTGCTAGAGGCCGGGAGGGGGGGCCTTATACGCAGTATTTT; CDR3 protein: CSARGREGGPYTQYF
J gene: TRBJ2-1; V gene: TRBV20-1; D gene: TRBD2; clone size: once; CDR3 DNA: TGCAGTGCATCAGGACTAGCAAGGAGCTCCTACAATGAGCAGTTCTTC; CDR3 protein: CSASGLARSSYNEQFF
J gene: TRBJ2-7; V gene: TRBV25-1; D gene: -; clone size: -; CDR3 DNA: TGTGCCAGCAGCCCCACAGGGATCTCCTACGAGCAGTACTTC; CDR3 protein: CASSPTGISYEQYF
J gene: TRBJ2-7; V gene: TRBV15; D gene: -; clone size: -; CDR3 DNA: TGTGCCACCACCCCAGGGATGGGGTCCTACGAGCAGTACTTC; CDR3 protein: CATTPGMGSYEQYF
J gene: TRBJ2-7; V gene: TRBV20-1; D gene: -; clone size: -; CDR3 DNA: TGCAGTGCTAACCCGGCGCTACACCCGAACTACGAGCAGTACTTC; CDR3 protein: CSANPALHPNYEQYF
J gene: TRBJ2-7; V gene: TRBV5-1; D gene: TRBD1; clone size: few; CDR3 DNA: TGCGCCAGCAGATCGGGACAGGGGTCGGCTTTGACCTACGAGCAGTACTTC; CDR3 protein: CASRSGQGSALTYEQYF
J gene: TRBJ2-2; V gene: TRBV29-1; D gene: -; clone size: few; CDR3 DNA: TGCAGCGTACACACTACCGCCGCCGGGGAGCTGTTTTTT; CDR3 protein: CSVHTTAAGELFF